This passage covers 3 T cell receptor beta chains from one sample sequenced in a study of spatial heterogeneity in lung cancer. Stated time point: blood at routine non-recurrence follow-up after resection. Unsorted samples of tumor, nontumor lung or frozen PBMC had their whole RNA sequenced. TCRdb re-called the 5' RACE reads through MiXCR, storing one row per CDR3 protein. The table shows around 110,000 distinct CDR3 sequences, with approximately 12% occurring only once. The sample was PBMCs, taken at follow-up. Receptor source: a male donor with early-stage non-small cell lung cancer.

V is TRBV28 and J is TRBJ2-3; 8 nucleotides line up with TRBD1. Germline lookup yields CDR1 MDHEN and CDR2 SYDVKM. J lost 1 base, V lost 4 bases, and 4 bases had no gene match. This CDR3 region has 15 residues. Here the CDR3 DNA reads TGTGCCAGCAGTTCACCGACAGGGGGCACAGATACGCAGTATTTT. Translating gives CASSSPTGGTDTQYF. Using reference TRBV28 and TRBJ2-3 for the parts outside the CDR3, the full variable domain is DVKVTQSSRYLVKRTGEKVFLECVQDMDHENMFWYRQDPGLGLRLIYFSYDVKMKEKGDIPEGYSVSREKKERFSLILESASTNQTSMYLCASSSPTGGTDTQYFGPGTRLTVL.

The chain links TRBV11-3 to TRBJ2-3, with D perhaps TRBD1 (5 bases). The ends were cut back, 1 base at V and 2 bases at J, with 13 bases in the middle. The germline V gene has CDR1 SGHNT and CDR2 YENEEA. The CDR3 totals 16 residues. CDR3 sequence (DNA): TGTGCCAGCAGCTTAGTTAGGGGAACTACCACAGATACGCAGTATTTT. Translating gives CASSLVRGTTTDTQYF.

In its sample, this clonotype was seen many times. The chain is built from TRBV9 and TRBJ2-1, with 7 bases identical to TRBD2. CDR3 size: 14 residues. CDR1 is SGDLS, CDR2 YYNGEE, per germline. V shed 4 bases and J 3 bases; nucleotides not matched to a gene: 4. The CDR3 DNA is TGTGCCAGCAGCCCCGGGACTAACTACAATGAGCAGTTCTTC. Translated: CASSPGTNYNEQFF. Drawing the rest from reference TRBV9 and TRBJ2-1, the complete variable domain is DSGVTQTPKHLITATGQRVTLRCSPRSGDLSVYWYQQSLDQGLQFLIQYYNGEERAKGNILERFSAQQFPDLHSELNLSSLELGDSALYFCASSPGTNYNEQFFGPGTRLTVL.